The following is a T cell receptor (beta chain) sequence with its context. The germline V gene has CDR1 SSHAT and CDR2 FNYEAQ (reference sequence). CDR3 size: 16 residues. With 3 bases removed from V and 0 bases from J, the gap between germline ends came to 12 bases. The data stem from a study of blood T cell repertoires in COVID-19. Study-wide background: Sites in the United States, Italy and Spain provided acute and convalescent COVID-19 samples. Sample material is recorded as cDNA or gDNA derived from T cells, B-cell-depleted T cells, or PBMCs.

How the authors handled the data: Estimated nucleated cell counts came from reference gene primer amplification. Clones were sequenced by immunoSEQ multiplex PCR, and TCRdb holds only the in-frame ones, with some missing. The V and J calls and the clone size are those of that table, but D and trimming were determined from the DNA. The sample lists approximately 240,000 clones, around 82% occurring once. The sequenced sample consisted of peripheral blood. V usage is TRBV7-7 and J usage is TRBJ1-3; D is perhaps TRBD1 (5 bases). This sequence was found in a woman aged 80 or over with active or convalescent COVID-19. The CDR3 sequence is CASSFRDCGSGNTIYF. In DNA, the CDR3 is TGTGCCAGCAGCTTCCGGGACTGCGGCTCTGGAAACACCATATATTTT.